The 27 T cell receptor beta chains presented below share a single source sample, sequenced in a study of blood T cell repertoires in COVID-19. The table came from immunoSEQ multiplex PCR; TCRdb's copy has only in-frame clones and leaves some out. Of around 250,000 clones in the sample, over 75% were seen once. Material: PBMCs or T cells enriched from blood (not recorded which). The receptors here all came from a woman aged 40 to 50 who had been exposed to COVID-19.

This chain joins TRBV6-5 and TRBJ2-5, with a tentative D call TRBD2 (6 bases). Trimming stripped 11 bases from V and 4 bases from J, with 14 bases between. Germline lookup yields CDR1 MNHEY and CDR2 SVGAGI. The CDR3 is 12 amino acids. CDR3 loop: CAASVLGETQYF. CDR3 nucleotides: TGTGCCGCTAGCGTGCTGGGAGAGACCCAGTACTTC.

This chain joins TRBV3-1 (or the pseudogene TRBV3-2) and TRBJ1-1; 7 nucleotides agree with TRBD1. J was trimmed by 0 bases and V by 3 bases; bases with no gene match: 4. This CDR3 contains 15 residues. Germline loops: CDR1 LGHDT, CDR2 YNNKEL (reference sequence). The CDR3 DNA sequence: TGTGCCAGCAGCCACCGGACAGGTTTGAACACTGAAGCTTTCTTT. Translating it yields CASSHRTGLNTEAFF.

This rearrangement joins TRBV5-6 to TRBJ2-3, with D possibly TRBD1 on 6 matching bases. CDR1 SGHDT and CDR2 YYEEEE come from the germline V gene. There are 15 residues in the CDR3. V lost 3 bases and J 3 bases, leaving 14 bases between the germline ends. CDR3 in DNA: TGTGCCAGCAGCTACTGGGGGCGAGGGACAGATACGCAGTATTTT. It encodes CASSYWGRGTDTQYF.

The CDR3 DNA sequence: TGTGCCAGCAGCCGACCAGGCTACGAGCAGTACTTC. It encodes CASSRPGYEQYF. The gene calls are TRBV7-2 and TRBJ2-7; no reliable D call. The V end lost 5 bases, the J end lost 3 bases, and 8 bases lay between the germline ends. CDR1 and CDR2 from the germline V gene are SGHTA and FQGNSA. This CDR3 comprises 12 residues.

The CDR3 reads CASNQGGPGANVLTF. The CDR3 DNA is TGCGCCAGCAATCAAGGGGGCCCTGGGGCCAACGTCCTGACTTTC. V usage is TRBV4-3 and J usage is TRBJ2-6; 7 bases are shared with TRBD1. Per the germline V gene, CDR1 is LGHNA and CDR2 is YSLEER. The CDR3 length is 15 residues. Trimming at V came to 7 bases and at J to 2 bases, leaving 5 bases not matched to a gene.

The chain is built from TRBV9 and TRBJ2-7; no definite D call. The CDR3 consists of 15 residues. The V end lost 0 bases, the J end lost 3 bases, and 13 bases lay between the germline ends. Germline loops: CDR1 SGDLS, CDR2 YYNGEE. The CDR3 protein is CASSVEAGFGYEQYF. DNA for the CDR3: TGTGCCAGCAGCGTAGAGGCAGGTTTTGGCTACGAGCAGTACTTC.

The rearrangement joins TRBV5-6 to TRBJ2-7; tentatively, D is TRBD2 (6 bases). Per germline, CDR1 SGHDT and CDR2 YYEEEE. The germline V and J ends were trimmed by 3 bases and 0 bases, with 19 bases remaining between them. The CDR3 is 17 residues long. CDR3 amino acids: CASSSPGAGPSSYEQYF. In DNA form, the CDR3 reads TGTGCCAGCAGCTCGCCCGGGGCGGGGCCTAGCTCCTACGAGCAGTACTTC.

The J gene is TRBJ1-3, the V gene TRBV29-1; 7 bases map to TRBD1. The V gene end was trimmed by 5 bases and the J gene end by 5 bases; junction bases not matched to a gene: 3. Germline V gene data show CDR1 as SQVTM and CDR2 as ANQGSEA. This CDR3 contains 12 residues. CDR3 nucleotide sequence: TGCAGCGTTTGGGACAGCAGAAACACCATATATTTT. Translated, it gives CSVWDSRNTIYF.

Regarding this clone: A read error may account for a junction end that differs from germline. The chain employs TRBV5-1 and TRBJ1-1; 10 bases map to TRBD1. There are 15 residues in the CDR3. Germline loops: CDR1 SGHRS, CDR2 YFSETQ. The CDR3 sequence: CASSWGTGENTEAFF. In DNA, the CDR3 is TGTGCCAGCAGCTGGGGGACAGGGGAGAACACTGAAGCTTTCTTT.

The V gene is TRBV7-2, the J gene TRBJ1-1, with a tentative D call TRBD1 (5 bases). Trimming cost V 5 bases and J 6 bases, with 16 bases left between them. Germline values: CDR1 SGHTA, CDR2 FQGNSA. The CDR3 loop spans 14 amino acids. CDR3 sequence: CASSLYQGRSEAFF. In nucleotides, the CDR3 is TGTGCCAGCAGCCTCTATCAGGGTAGGTCTGAAGCTTTCTTT.

J is TRBJ1-2 and V is TRBV2, with TRBD1 matching over 8 bases. Germline CDR1 SNHLY, CDR2 FYNNEI. The CDR3 sequence is 15 residues long. Unmatched junction bases numbered 4, after V lost 4 bases and J lost 0 bases. The CDR3 here is CASSASGGANYGYTF. In nucleotides, the CDR3 is TGTGCCAGCAGTGCCTCAGGGGGCGCTAACTATGGCTACACCTTC.

The rearrangement joins TRBV7-2 to TRBJ1-2; 8 bases align to TRBD1. After removal of 5 bases from V and 8 bases from J, the junction contained 4 bases not matched to a gene. CDR3 length equals 12 residues. Germline CDR1 SGHTA, CDR2 FQGNSA. CDR3 nucleotides: TGTGCCAGCAGCCTACAGGGGGAGGGCTACACCTTC. Encoded protein: CASSLQGEGYTF. Together with reference TRBV7-2 and TRBJ1-2, the CDR3 gives the full variable domain: GAGVSQSPSNKVTEKGKDVELRCDPISGHTALYWYRQSLGQGLEFLIYFQGNSAPDKSGLPSDRFSAERTGGSVSTLTIQRTQQEDSAVYLCASSLQGEGYTFGSGTRLTVV.

This rearrangement joins TRBV7-2 to TRBJ2-5; 9 bases match TRBD2. The CDR3 spans 16 residues. V trimming: 2 bases; J trimming: 1 base; junction bases outside the gene matches: 5. Germline V gives CDR1 SGHTA, CDR2 FQGNSA. The CDR3 loop reads CASSLSGGGGQETQYF. DNA for the CDR3: TGTGCCAGCAGCTTAAGCGGCGGGGGGGGCCAAGAGACCCAGTACTTC.

This chain links TRBV4-1 with TRBJ1-2, with 7 bases that match TRBD1. CDR1 is MGHRA, CDR2 YSYEKL, per germline. The CDR3 is made up of 15 amino acids. Unmatched junction bases numbered 11, after V lost 6 bases and J lost 4 bases. CDR3 coding DNA: TGCGCCAGCAGGCCTTGGGGCAGGGGGGTCTATGGCTACACCTTC. Its protein product is CASRPWGRGVYGYTF.

The chain carries TRBV6-5 and TRBJ2-5; TRBD2 matches at 10 bases. V trimming: 0 bases; J trimming: 5 bases; junction bases outside the gene matches: 3. The CDR3 totals 15 residues. The germline gives CDR1 MNHEY, CDR2 SVGAGI. CDR3 protein: CASSYSTAGGETQYF. CDR3 sequence (DNA): TGTGCCAGCAGTTACTCGACAGCGGGGGGGGAGACCCAGTACTTC.

The V call is TRBV27, the J call TRBJ2-7, with D maybe TRBD2 (5 bases). Germline lookup yields CDR1 MNHEY and CDR2 SMNVEV (reference sequence). V dropped 3 bases and J dropped 2 bases, with 14 bases sitting between them. The CDR3 length is 15 residues. The CDR3 region is CASSFGGEAPYEQYF. The CDR3 DNA reads as TGTGCCAGCAGTTTTGGAGGAGAGGCTCCCTACGAGCAGTACTTC.

This chain uses TRBV9 with TRBJ2-3; tentatively, D is TRBD2 (6 bases). Trimming pared 0 bases from V and 4 bases from J, leaving 18 bases between. This CDR3 comprises 17 residues. Germline V gene data show CDR1 as SGDLS and CDR2 as YYNGEE. CDR3 amino acids: CASSVGAIGRLADTQYF. The CDR3 DNA is TGTGCCAGCAGCGTAGGGGCTATCGGGAGACTCGCAGATACGCAGTATTTT.

As for this clone: Mismatch with germline at one junction end may stem from a read error. This chain joins TRBV5-1 and TRBJ2-6, with D possibly TRBD1 on 5 matching bases. Germline V CDR1 and CDR2: SGHRS, YFSETQ. The CDR3 consists of 15 residues. CDR3 coding DNA: TGTGCCAGCAGGGAACGGGTCTCTGGGGCCAACGTCCTGACTTTC. Translating gives CASRERVSGANVLTF.

V usage is TRBV12-3 or TRBV12-4 and J usage is TRBJ2-2; D perhaps matches TRBD1 (5 bases). CDR3 length equals 13 residues. Trimming stripped 5 bases from V and 5 bases from J, with 9 bases between. The CDR3 DNA reads TGTGCCAGCAGTGGGGCCTTTACCGGGGAGCTGTTTTTT. It encodes CASSGAFTGELFF.

This chain connects TRBV6-5 to TRBJ1-5; TRBD1 might be the D (5 bases). With 5 bases removed from V and 0 bases from J, the gap between germline ends came to 11 bases. The germline gives CDR1 MNHEY, CDR2 SVGAGI. CDR3 length: 15 residues. CDR3 protein: CASSTTGISNQPQHF. DNA of the CDR3: TGTGCCAGCAGTACCACAGGTATTAGCAATCAGCCCCAGCATTTT.

The rearrangement links TRBV5-4 to TRBJ1-2; D is possibly TRBD1 (5 bases). Germline CDR1 is SGHNT and CDR2 is YYREEE (reference sequence). V was cut by 3 bases and J by 8 bases, with 14 bases left in between. This CDR3 spans 13 amino acids. The DNA of the CDR3 is TGTGCCAGCAGCTCTTCCGGGGGTTGGGGCTACACCTTC. This gives the protein CASSSSGGWGYTF.

This chain connects TRBV28 to TRBJ1-3; D unclear. Germline CDR1 reads MDHEN; CDR2 reads SYDVKM. The V end was cut by 2 bases, the J end by 0 bases, with 5 bases between. The length of the CDR3 is 14 residues. CDR3 DNA sequence: TGTGCCAGCAGTTTAGTACACTCTGGAAACACCATATATTTT. This sequence encodes CASSLVHSGNTIYF.

The chain carries TRBV7-3 and TRBJ1-6, with D possibly being TRBD1 (5 bases). The V end was cut by 5 bases, the J end by 1 base, with 12 bases between. The CDR3 is 16 residues long. CDR1 is SGHTA, CDR2 FQGTGA, per germline. The CDR3 DNA reads TGTGCCAGCAGCCCCCGGGGGGGGTCCTATAATTCACCCCTCCACTTT. This translates into CASSPRGGSYNSPLHF.

The chain recombines TRBV11-2 with TRBJ2-1; 9 nucleotides align to TRBD1. CDR1 and CDR2 from the germline V gene are SGHAT and FQNNGV. The CDR3 consists of 15 residues. The trim removed 0 bases at V and 4 bases at J, leaving 1 base unmatched. CDR3 protein: CASSLEGQGYNEQFF. The DNA of the CDR3 is TGTGCCAGCAGCTTAGAGGGACAGGGTTACAATGAGCAGTTCTTC.

The rearrangement joins TRBV7-2 to TRBJ2-7; 7 bases line up with TRBD2. There are 17 residues in the CDR3. The V gene's germline CDR1 is SGHTA and CDR2 FQGNSA. Trimming removed 7 bases from V and 7 bases from J; junction bases left unmatched: 22. The CDR3 protein is CASTPSALAGPGHEQYF. Written as DNA, the CDR3 is TGTGCCAGCACCCCATCGGCCTTAGCGGGCCCGGGTCATGAGCAGTACTTC.

This clone was seen only once. This chain joins TRBV4-3 and TRBJ2-2, with D perhaps matching TRBD1 (5 bases). Looked up from germline, CDR1 is LGHNA and CDR2 is YSLEER. Between the trimmed V and J ends, which lost 4 bases and 3 bases, there was a span of 12 bases. The CDR3 runs to 15 residues. The CDR3 DNA is TGCGCCAGCAGCCCGCCCGGCAGGGACACCGGGGAGCTGTTTTTT. Its translation is CASSPPGRDTGELFF.

The chain uses TRBV11-2 and TRBJ2-2; possibly TRBD2 for D (5 bases). This CDR3 contains 13 residues. Trimming removed 3 bases at V and 12 bases at J, with 14 bases between. Germline CDR1 and CDR2: SGHAT and FQNNGV. For the CDR3, the DNA is TGTGCCAGCAGCTTCTCACTAGTTGCGAAGCTGTTTTTT. Translated: CASSFSLVAKLFF.